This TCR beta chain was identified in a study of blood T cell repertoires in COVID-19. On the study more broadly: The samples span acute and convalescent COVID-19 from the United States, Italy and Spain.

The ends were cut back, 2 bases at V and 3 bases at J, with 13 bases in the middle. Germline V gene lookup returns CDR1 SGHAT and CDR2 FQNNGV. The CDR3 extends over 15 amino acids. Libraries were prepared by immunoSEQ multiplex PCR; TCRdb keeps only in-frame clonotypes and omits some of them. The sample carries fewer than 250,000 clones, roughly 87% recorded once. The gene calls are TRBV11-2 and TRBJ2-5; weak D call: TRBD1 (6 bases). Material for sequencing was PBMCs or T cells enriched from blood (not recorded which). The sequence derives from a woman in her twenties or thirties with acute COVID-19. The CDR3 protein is CASSLYRPGEETQYF. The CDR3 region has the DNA TGTGCCAGCAGCTTATACAGGCCAGGGGAAGAGACCCAGTACTTC. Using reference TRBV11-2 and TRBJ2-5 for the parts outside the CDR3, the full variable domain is EAGVAQSPRYKIIEKRQSVAFWCNPISGHATLYWYQQILGQGPKLLIQFQNNGVVDDSQLPKDRFSAERLKGVDSTLKIQPAKLEDSAVYLCASSLYRPGEETQYFGPGTRLLVL.